Listed here are 25 T cell receptor beta chains from one sample, sequenced in a study of T-cell memory formation after mild COVID-19. TCRdb reprocessed the 5' RACE reads with MiXCR, giving one entry per CDR3 protein. This table has approximately 430,000 distinct CDR3 sequences, 20% to 30% appearing once. Sequenced sample: PBMCs or a T cell subset sorted from them (not recorded which). Every receptor here comes from an adult woman who had mild COVID-19 (a few samples of this study predate the infection). Cell type and time point are not known.

The table lists this clonotype with a few counts. The V and J genes are TRBV6-5 and TRBJ2-1, with D unresolved. There are 14 residues in the CDR3. V was cut by 0 bases and J by 6 bases, with 9 bases left in between. CDR1 and CDR2 (germline): MNHEY, SVGAGI. DNA for the CDR3: TGTGCCAGCAGTTACTCGTGGAATTCCAATGAGCAGTTCTTC. It codes for CASSYSWNSNEQFF.

J is TRBJ2-1 and V is TRBV20-1, with TRBD2 matching over 9 bases. The CDR3 extends over 14 amino acids. Germline V gene data show CDR1 as DFQATT and CDR2 as SNEGSKA (reference sequence). Trimming removed 1 base from V and 4 bases from J; junction bases left unmatched: 2. CDR3 bases: TGCAGTGCTAGAGGCGGGAGGGTGTACAATGAGCAGTTCTTC. It is translated as CSARGGRVYNEQFF.

This clonotype turned up a few times. The chain recombines TRBV9 with TRBJ2-1, with 8 bases fitting TRBD1. The V gene end was trimmed by 3 bases and the J gene end by 1 base; junction bases not matched to a gene: 3. CDR3 length: 15 amino acids. Germline V gene lookup returns CDR1 SGDLS and CDR2 YYNGEE. The DNA of the CDR3 is TGTGCCAGCAGCGCAGGGGGCAGGTCCTACAATGAGCAGTTCTTC. Protein: CASSAGGRSYNEQFF.

In its sample, this clonotype was seen a few times. V is TRBV12-3 or TRBV12-4 and J is TRBJ2-7, with D unresolved. The CDR3 is 13 amino acids. The ends were cut back, 3 bases at V and 0 bases at J, with 6 bases in the middle. In DNA, the CDR3 is TGTGCCAGCAGTTTTTCGGTCTCCTACGAGCAGTACTTC. The encoded protein is CASSFSVSYEQYF.

This clonotype was detected ten times or more. V gene TRBV5-6 combines with J gene TRBJ2-5; the D is unclear. CDR1 and CDR2 (germline): SGHDT, YYEEEE. The CDR3 sequence is 11 residues long. Trimming stripped 0 bases from V and 7 bases from J, with 4 bases between. The CDR3 region has the DNA TGTGCCAGCAGCTTGGCCGGGACCCAGTACTTC. Its translation is CASSLAGTQYF.

This rearrangement joins TRBV12-3 or TRBV12-4 to TRBJ2-7; D may be TRBD2 (6 bases). The CDR3 is 13 residues long. The V end was cut by 6 bases, the J end by 3 bases, with 12 bases between. DNA of the CDR3: TGTGCCAGCAGCTTCCCGGGACTCTACGAGCAGTACTTC. It is translated as CASSFPGLYEQYF.

J is TRBJ1-5 and V is TRBV6-1, with D maybe TRBD1 (5 bases). Between the trimmed V and J ends, which lost 8 bases and 0 bases, there was a span of 14 bases. The germline gives CDR1 MNHNS, CDR2 SASEGT. The CDR3 loop spans 15 amino acids. CDR3 loop: CASLPGRDSNQPQHF. Here the CDR3 DNA reads TGTGCCAGCCTACCGGGACGGGATAGCAATCAGCCCCAGCATTTT.

The rearrangement joins TRBV6-5 to TRBJ2-5; D possibly corresponds to TRBD2 (6 bases). Germline-derived CDR1 and CDR2 are MNHEY and SVGAGI. The ends were cut back, 6 bases at V and 7 bases at J, with 15 bases in the middle. CDR3 length: 13 residues. CDR3 coding DNA: TGTGCCAGCAGCCTAAGGACTAAGGGGACCCAGTACTTC. It translates to CASSLRTKGTQYF.

The genes are TRBV9 and TRBJ2-5; 7 nucleotides line up with TRBD1. This CDR3 has 16 residues. The junction had 11 bases not matched to a gene; V was cut back by 2 bases and J by 4 bases. The germline V gene encodes CDR1 SGDLS and CDR2 YYNGEE. CDR3 protein: CASSVERDSASETQYF. CDR3 bases: TGTGCCAGCAGCGTGGAACGGGACAGCGCTTCAGAGACCCAGTACTTC.

The rearrangement uses TRBV20-1 and TRBJ1-1; TRBD1 might be the D (5 bases). CDR1 is DFQATT, CDR2 SNEGSKA, per germline (reference sequence). Trimming removed 0 bases from V and 5 bases from J, with 13 bases in between. The CDR3 is 14 amino acids. The CDR3 protein is CSARDGGTGTEAFF. The CDR3 DNA sequence: TGCAGTGCTAGAGATGGGGGGACGGGAACTGAAGCTTTCTTT.

The chain links TRBV12-3 or TRBV12-4 to TRBJ1-1; 7 nucleotides agree with TRBD1. The CDR3 length is 17 residues. With 6 bases clipped from V and 1 base from J, the junction kept 14 bases outside the gene matches. This chain's CDR3 is CASSLNLFQGENTEAFF. CDR3 in DNA: TGTGCCAGCAGCCTGAATCTTTTTCAGGGGGAGAACACTGAAGCTTTCTTT.

The chain links TRBV4-3 to TRBJ2-7; D is unclear. From germline, CDR1 is LGHNA and CDR2 YSLEER. The CDR3 contains 14 residues. V was trimmed by 4 bases and J by 2 bases, leaving 12 bases between them. Here the CDR3 DNA reads TGCGCCAGCAGCCCGCACCCGGGCCCCTACGAGCAGTACTTC. Protein product: CASSPHPGPYEQYF.

This chain links TRBV27 with TRBJ2-7; D may correspond to TRBD1 or TRBD2 (5 bases each). Per the germline V gene, CDR1 is MNHEY and CDR2 is SMNVEV (reference sequence). The CDR3 consists of 14 residues. V shed 5 bases and J shed 1 base, with 12 bases lying between them. CDR3 DNA: TGTGCCAGCAGTCCCCGGGACGGATCCTACGAGCAGTACTTC. Translation: CASSPRDGSYEQYF.

The chain employs TRBV2 and TRBJ2-5; D may be TRBD2 (6 bases). The germline V gene has CDR1 SNHLY and CDR2 FYNNEI. The CDR3 consists of 14 residues. V lost 8 bases and J 7 bases, leaving 20 bases between the germline ends. The CDR3 is CASGIKASAGTQYF. The CDR3 DNA is TGTGCCAGCGGAATTAAGGCTAGCGCTGGGACCCAGTACTTC.

CDR3 sequence: CASSLVVGQVSAHNEQFF. The CDR3 coding sequence is TGCGCCAGCAGCTTGGTGGTTGGACAGGTCTCCGCACACAATGAGCAGTTCTTC. V and J are TRBV5-1 and TRBJ2-1, with 7 bases fitting TRBD1. Germline V gives CDR1 SGHRS, CDR2 YFSETQ. The CDR3 runs 18 residues. V gave up 0 bases and J gave up 5 bases; unmatched junction bases: 14.

Here the CDR3 DNA reads TGTGCCAGCAGTTCCGCGGGACTAGCGGGAGAGGAGCAGTTCTTC. As protein: CASSSAGLAGEEQFF. The J gene is TRBJ2-1, the V gene TRBV11-3, with 14 positions matching TRBD2. Per germline, CDR1 SGHNT and CDR2 YENEEA. V lost 6 bases to trimming and J lost 10 bases; unmatched junction nucleotides: 8. CDR3 length: 15 amino acids.

The chain combines TRBV12-3 or TRBV12-4 with TRBJ2-2, with D tentatively TRBD2 (7 bases). There are 18 residues in the CDR3. V lost 5 bases and J 4 bases, leaving 23 bases between the germline ends. The CDR3: CASSGWGGTLQVTGELFF. In DNA, the CDR3 is TGTGCCAGCAGTGGTTGGGGGGGCACCCTTCAAGTCACCGGGGAGCTGTTTTTT.

The chain uses TRBV14 and TRBJ2-7; tentative D call: TRBD2 (5 bases). CDR1 is SGHDN, CDR2 FVKESK, per germline. Trimming pared 0 bases from V and 3 bases from J, leaving 9 bases between. The CDR3 runs 14 residues. The CDR3 coding sequence is TGTGCCAGCAGCCAAGATCTTACTAGCTACGAGCAGTACTTC. Encoded protein: CASSQDLTSYEQYF.

The chain joins TRBV30 to TRBJ2-4, with TRBD1 as a possible D gene (6 bases). Trimming cost V 0 bases and J 1 base, with 13 bases left between them. There are 16 residues in the CDR3. The germline CDR1 and CDR2 sequences are GTSNPN and SVGIG (reference sequence). This chain's CDR3 is CAWSVVDREAKNIQYF. The CDR3 DNA reads TGTGCCTGGAGTGTTGTGGACAGAGAGGCCAAAAACATTCAGTACTTC.

The chain links TRBV4-3 to TRBJ1-6, with D possibly matching TRBD1 (5 bases). CDR1 LGHNA and CDR2 YSLEER come from the germline V gene. Trimming left V 2 bases short and J 3 bases short, with 8 bases between. The CDR3 is 15 amino acids. The CDR3 bases are TGCGCCAGCAGCCAACAGGGCCGCTATAATTCACCCCTCCACTTT. Translating it yields CASSQQGRYNSPLHF.

This clonotype was counted ten times or more. This chain connects TRBV5-1 to TRBJ1-1; a weak D match, TRBD1 (5 bases). The germline V and J ends were trimmed by 4 bases and 1 base, with 8 bases remaining between them. Germline V CDR1 and CDR2: SGHRS, YFSETQ. CDR3 length: 13 amino acids. CDR3 loop: CASSETANTEAFF. In DNA form, the CDR3 reads TGCGCCAGCAGCGAGACAGCGAACACTGAAGCTTTCTTT.

This clonotype was counted a few times. The chain couples TRBV3-1 to TRBJ2-3, with D possibly TRBD2 on 7 matching bases. The CDR3 extends over 16 amino acids. V lost 3 bases to trimming and J lost 1 base, with 14 bases between them. Germline CDR1 and CDR2: LGHDT and YNNKEL (reference sequence). CDR3 in amino acids: CASSQYGGGGTDTQYF. CDR3 sequence (DNA): TGTGCCAGCAGCCAGTATGGGGGGGGCGGCACAGATACGCAGTATTTT.

The chain uses TRBV20-1 and TRBJ1-2, with 7 bases aligning to TRBD1. The V and J ends lost 0 bases and 3 bases, in that order; junction bases with no gene match: 7. Germline-derived CDR1 and CDR2 are DFQATT and SNEGSKA (reference sequence). This CDR3 is built from 15 residues. This CDR3 is CSARDLQGGHYGYTF. The CDR3 DNA is TGCAGTGCTAGAGATCTCCAGGGGGGACACTATGGCTACACCTTC.

This chain links TRBV6-5 with TRBJ2-2, with TRBD1 matching 8 bases. Germline V lookup: CDR1 MNHEY, CDR2 SVGAGI. Trimming cost V 5 bases and J 5 bases; bases outside gene matches: 7. This CDR3 has 15 amino acids. The CDR3 nucleotides are TGTGCCAGCAGTCACGGACAGGGATTGACCGGGGAGCTGTTTTTT. It yields the protein CASSHGQGLTGELFF.

The chain couples TRBV2 to TRBJ2-5; D is uncertain. The germline V gene encodes CDR1 SNHLY and CDR2 FYNNEI. This CDR3 comprises 15 residues. V was clipped by 4 bases and J by 2 bases, with 14 bases between them. CDR3 sequence: CASSVGGQRQETQYF. The CDR3 DNA follows: TGTGCCAGCAGTGTGGGCGGTCAGAGGCAAGAGACCCAGTACTTC.